Each of the 19 T cell receptor beta chains below was sequenced from the same sample in a study of OX40 agonist ivuxolimab in advanced cancers. Clones were sequenced by immunoSEQ multiplex PCR, and TCRdb holds only the in-frame ones, with some missing. The table includes about 42,000 clones, 70% to 85% detected once. The material sequenced was CD4+ or CD8+ T cells sorted from blood, taken in a trial of the OX40 agonist ivuxolimab. These receptors all stem from an adult with an advanced solid tumor such as melanoma, head and neck, liver or kidney cancer.

This clone was picked up a small number of times. The rearrangement uses TRBV2 and TRBJ1-3; unclear D gene. Germline V gene sequence: CDR1 SNHLY, CDR2 FYNNEI. V was trimmed by 7 bases and J by 4 bases, leaving 5 bases between them. The CDR3 runs to 11 residues. CDR3 sequence: CASTKGNTIYF. CDR3 DNA: TGTGCCAGCACAAAAGGAAACACCATATATTTT.

The chain couples TRBV5-4 to TRBJ2-1, with TRBD2 matching over 13 bases. The CDR3 has 15 amino acids. The junction had 5 bases not matched to a gene; V was cut back by 5 bases and J by 6 bases. Germline assignment: CDR1 SGHNT and CDR2 YYREEE (reference sequence). Here the CDR3 reads CASRPTSGGANEQFF. CDR3 nucleotides: TGTGCCAGCAGACCAACTAGCGGGGGGGCCAATGAGCAGTTCTTC.

The chain joins TRBV25-1 to TRBJ2-1; D not resolved. V was trimmed by 2 bases and J by 2 bases, leaving 4 bases between them. Germline V lookup: CDR1 MGHDK, CDR2 SYGVNS. This CDR3 contains 13 residues. CDR3 sequence reads: CASSETTYNEQFF. CDR3 coding DNA: TGTGCCAGCAGTGAAACCACCTACAATGAGCAGTTCTTC.

This clone occurred a few times. The chain uses TRBV28 and TRBJ2-1; the match to TRBD2 covers 9 bases. V was clipped by 4 bases and J by 7 bases; unmatched bases: 11. The CDR3 has 16 residues. Germline values: CDR1 MDHEN, CDR2 SYDVKM. The CDR3 here is CASSSLLAGAGNEQFF. CDR3 sequence (DNA): TGTGCCAGCAGTTCCCTCTTAGCGGGAGCGGGTAATGAGCAGTTCTTC.

The chain couples TRBV28 to TRBJ2-7, with D perhaps matching TRBD1 (6 bases). Per the germline V gene, CDR1 is MDHEN and CDR2 is SYDVKM. The CDR3 consists of 15 residues. Trimming stripped 4 bases from V and 1 base from J, with 14 bases between. The CDR3 DNA is TGTGCCAGCAGTTCCACAGGGTTCGTGTCCTACGAGCAGTACTTC. It yields the protein CASSSTGFVSYEQYF.

This chain connects TRBV9 to TRBJ1-1; no clear D gene. Trimming took off 0 bases at V and 8 bases at J, with 17 bases between the two ends. The V gene's germline CDR1 is SGDLS and CDR2 YYNGEE. CDR3 length: 15 amino acids. This CDR3 reads CASSVVPDGRSEAFF. The CDR3 DNA is TGTGCCAGCAGCGTAGTCCCCGATGGGAGGTCAGAAGCTTTCTTT.

The chain carries TRBV10-3 and TRBJ2-3; D is perhaps TRBD2 (6 bases). Germline V lookup: CDR1 ENHRY, CDR2 SYGVKD. V was shortened by 2 bases and J by 4 bases, with 19 bases between the two germline ends. This CDR3 has 17 amino acids. The chain's CDR3 is CAISEPGRRGLADTQYF. The CDR3 region has the DNA TGTGCCATCAGTGAGCCCGGAAGGCGGGGCTTAGCAGATACGCAGTATTTT.

In its sample, this clone is medium-sized (0.01 to 0.1%). The chain has TRBV10-3 and TRBJ1-6, with 9 nucleotides matching TRBD1. Germline V gives CDR1 ENHRY, CDR2 SYGVKD. The CDR3 has 16 amino acids. V dropped 3 bases and J dropped 4; count of bases not matched to a gene: 4. The CDR3 is CAISELDRGYNSPLHF. The CDR3 region has the DNA TGTGCCATCAGTGAATTGGACAGGGGATATAATTCACCCCTCCACTTT.

The J gene is TRBJ1-1, the V gene TRBV4-1; D gene ambiguous. The CDR3 runs 14 residues. Germline V CDR1 and CDR2: MGHRA, YSYEKL. Trimming shortened V by 0 bases and J by 4 bases, and 9 bases separated the two germline ends. The CDR3: CASSQDSLATEAFF. In nucleotides, the CDR3 is TGCGCCAGCAGCCAAGACAGTCTGGCCACTGAAGCTTTCTTT.

This clone was seen just once. This rearrangement joins TRBV2 to TRBJ1-2; 9 bases line up with TRBD1. Germline trimming cut 5 bases from V and 4 bases from J; bases unmatched to any gene: 8. Germline V gives CDR1 SNHLY, CDR2 FYNNEI. The CDR3 is made up of 15 amino acids. CDR3 sequence (DNA): TGTGCCAGCAGTACAAACAGGGGGCGCGGCTATGGCTACACCTTC. This codes for CASSTNRGRGYGYTF.

This chain joins TRBV2 and TRBJ1-1; D not certain. V lost 2 bases and J lost 0, with 10 bases in between. Germline lookup yields CDR1 SNHLY and CDR2 FYNNEI. This CDR3 contains 15 residues. The CDR3, as DNA: TGTGCCAGCAGTGAACTAGGCGGGGTGAACACTGAAGCTTTCTTT. Protein sequence: CASSELGGVNTEAFF.

The chain recombines TRBV10-2 with TRBJ2-1, with 16 bases identical to TRBD2. The CDR3 is made up of 18 amino acids. Germline loops: CDR1 WSHSY, CDR2 SAAADI. The V segment lost 7 bases and the J segment 5 bases; nucleotides outside the gene matches: 11. DNA of the CDR3: TGCGCCAGCACCCCCGGGACTAGCGGGGGGGCCCAGGACAATGAGCAGTTCTTC. Protein sequence: CASTPGTSGGAQDNEQFF.

CDR3 in amino acids: CASSYHDRLGLLSPLHF. For the CDR3, the DNA is TGTGCCAGCAGCTATCATGACAGGCTAGGGCTGCTTTCACCCCTCCACTTT. The rearrangement links TRBV7-9 to TRBJ1-6; D may be TRBD1 (6 bases). Trimming took off 4 bases at V and 9 bases at J, with 22 bases between the two ends. CDR1 SEHNR and CDR2 FQNEAQ come from the germline V gene (reference sequence). CDR3 length equals 17 residues.

This clone occurred once. The chain joins TRBV5-1 to TRBJ2-7, with 9 bases lining up with TRBD2. The V and J ends lost 3 bases and 4 bases, in that order; junction bases with no gene match: 8. CDR1 and CDR2 (germline): SGHRS, YFSETQ. This CDR3 has 15 residues. DNA of the CDR3: TGCGCCAGCAGCTGGGGGAGCGGGGGGAAGTACGAGCAGTACTTC. As protein: CASSWGSGGKYEQYF.

The J gene is TRBJ1-1, the V gene TRBV18; TRBD1 might be the D (5 bases). This CDR3 region has 16 residues. V lost 0 bases and J 5 bases, leaving 16 bases between the germline ends. The germline gives CDR1 KGHSH, CDR2 LQKENI. In DNA form, the CDR3 reads TGTGCCAGCTCACCACCACAGGCTCCGCGAGGGACTGAAGCTTTCTTT. Translation: CASSPPQAPRGTEAFF.

This chain links TRBV18 with TRBJ1-4; 7 bases fit TRBD1. CDR1 is KGHSH and CDR2 is LQKENI in the germline V gene. The CDR3 is made up of 16 amino acids. After removal of 1 base from V and 8 bases from J, the junction contained 10 bases not matched to a gene. In nucleotides, the CDR3 is TGTGCCAGCTCACCACAGAAGACAGGGCTAGGGGAAAAACTGTTTTTT. Its translation: CASSPQKTGLGEKLFF.

The CDR3 sequence: CASSLVKYTENEQFF. In nucleotides, the CDR3 is TGTGCCAGCAGTCTCGTCAAATATACGGAAAATGAGCAGTTCTTC. The rearrangement links TRBV27 to TRBJ2-1; D gene uncertain. V was trimmed by 5 bases and J by 7 bases, leaving 18 bases between them. The CDR3 totals 15 residues. CDR1 and CDR2 (germline): MNHEY, SMNVEV (reference sequence).

The J gene is TRBJ2-2, the V gene TRBV7-6; D perhaps matches TRBD2 (6 bases). V lost 1 base, J lost 4 bases, and 10 bases lay in between. Germline lookup yields CDR1 SGHVS and CDR2 FNYEAQ. The CDR3 consists of 15 residues. The CDR3 loop is CASSLGVGGTGELFF. The CDR3 nucleotides read TGTGCCAGCAGCTTAGGTGTCGGGGGCACCGGGGAGCTGTTTTTT.

The chain has TRBV4-2 and TRBJ2-7; D is possibly TRBD1 (5 bases). The germline CDR1 and CDR2 sequences are LGHNA and YNFKEQ. The CDR3 has 14 amino acids. The V end was cut by 3 bases, the J end by 3 bases, with 12 bases between. DNA of the CDR3: TGTGCCAGCAGCCAGGCAGGGATGGGCTACGAGCAGTACTTC. It translates to CASSQAGMGYEQYF.